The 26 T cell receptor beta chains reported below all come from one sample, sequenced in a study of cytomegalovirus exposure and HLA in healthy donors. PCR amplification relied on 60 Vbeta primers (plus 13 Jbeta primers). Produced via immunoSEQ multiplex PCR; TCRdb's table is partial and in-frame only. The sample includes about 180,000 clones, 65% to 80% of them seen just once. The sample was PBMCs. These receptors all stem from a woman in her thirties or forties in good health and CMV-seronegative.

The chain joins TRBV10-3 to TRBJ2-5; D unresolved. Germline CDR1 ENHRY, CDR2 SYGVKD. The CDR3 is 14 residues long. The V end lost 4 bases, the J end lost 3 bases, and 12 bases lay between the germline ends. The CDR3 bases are TGTGCCATCAGTGGAGAGGCACGGAAAGAGACCCAGTACTTC. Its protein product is CAISGEARKETQYF.

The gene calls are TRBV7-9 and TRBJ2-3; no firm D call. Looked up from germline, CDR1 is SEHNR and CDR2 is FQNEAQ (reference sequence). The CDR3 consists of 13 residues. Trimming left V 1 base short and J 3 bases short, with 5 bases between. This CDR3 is CASSLDQTDTQYF. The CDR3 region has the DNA TGTGCCAGCAGCTTAGATCAGACAGATACGCAGTATTTT.

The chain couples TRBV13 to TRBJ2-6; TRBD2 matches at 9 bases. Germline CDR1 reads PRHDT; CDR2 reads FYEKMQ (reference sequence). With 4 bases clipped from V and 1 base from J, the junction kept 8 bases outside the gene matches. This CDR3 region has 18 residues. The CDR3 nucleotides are TGTGCCAGCAGCTGGCTAAGCGGGAGGCTGTCTGGGGCCAACGTCCTGACTTTC. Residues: CASSWLSGRLSGANVLTF.

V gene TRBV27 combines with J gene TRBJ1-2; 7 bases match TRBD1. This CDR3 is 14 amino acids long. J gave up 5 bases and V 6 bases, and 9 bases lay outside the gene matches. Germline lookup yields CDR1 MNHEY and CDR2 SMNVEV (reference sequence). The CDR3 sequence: CASSKGTERYGYTF. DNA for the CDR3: TGTGCCAGCAGCAAGGGGACAGAGAGGTATGGCTACACCTTC.

CDR3 DNA sequence: TGTGCCAGCAGCCGTGACATGAGAACCGGGGAGCTGTTTTTT. This translates into CASSRDMRTGELFF. V and J are TRBV5-6 and TRBJ2-2; D gene unclear. The germline CDR1 and CDR2 sequences are SGHDT and YYEEEE. V lost 4 bases and J 5 bases, leaving 12 bases between the germline ends. The CDR3 runs 14 residues.

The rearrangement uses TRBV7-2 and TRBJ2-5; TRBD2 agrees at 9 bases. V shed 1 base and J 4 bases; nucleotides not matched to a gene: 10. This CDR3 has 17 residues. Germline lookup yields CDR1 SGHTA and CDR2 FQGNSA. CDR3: CASSLVASGVGGETQYF. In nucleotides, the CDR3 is TGTGCCAGCAGCTTAGTGGCTAGCGGGGTTGGAGGAGAGACCCAGTACTTC.

CDR3 region: CASSRASGSQETQYF. CDR3 sequence (DNA): TGTGCCAGCAGTCGTGCTAGCGGGTCTCAAGAGACCCAGTACTTC. The chain recombines TRBV27 with TRBJ2-5, with TRBD2 identical over 8 bases. Per germline, CDR1 MNHEY and CDR2 SMNVEV (reference sequence). The CDR3 totals 15 residues. Trimming cost V 5 bases and J 2 bases; bases outside gene matches: 7.

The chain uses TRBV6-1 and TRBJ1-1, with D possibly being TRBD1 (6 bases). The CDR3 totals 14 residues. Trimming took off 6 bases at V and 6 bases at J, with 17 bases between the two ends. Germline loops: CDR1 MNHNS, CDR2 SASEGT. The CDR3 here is CASRKQGVGSEAFF. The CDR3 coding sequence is TGTGCCAGCAGAAAACAGGGTGTTGGGTCTGAAGCTTTCTTT.

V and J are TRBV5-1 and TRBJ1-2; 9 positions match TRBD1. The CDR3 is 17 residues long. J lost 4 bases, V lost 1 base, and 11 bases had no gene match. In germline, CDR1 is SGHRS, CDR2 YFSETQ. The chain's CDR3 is CASSLHNRTGVFYGYTF. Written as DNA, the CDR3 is TGCGCCAGCAGCTTGCATAACCGGACAGGGGTGTTCTATGGCTACACCTTC. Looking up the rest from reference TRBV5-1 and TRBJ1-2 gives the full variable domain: KAGVTQTPRYLIKTRGQQVTLSCSPISGHRSVSWYQQTPGQGLQFLFEYFSETQRNKGNFPGRFSGRQFSNSRSEMNVSTLELGDSALYLCASSLHNRTGVFYGYTFGSGTRLTVV.

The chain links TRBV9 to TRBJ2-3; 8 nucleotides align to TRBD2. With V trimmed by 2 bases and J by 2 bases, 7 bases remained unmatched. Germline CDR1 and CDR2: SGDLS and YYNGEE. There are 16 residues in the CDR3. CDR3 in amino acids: CASSVWSGGHTDTQYF. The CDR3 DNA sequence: TGTGCCAGCAGCGTCTGGAGCGGGGGACACACAGATACGCAGTATTTT.

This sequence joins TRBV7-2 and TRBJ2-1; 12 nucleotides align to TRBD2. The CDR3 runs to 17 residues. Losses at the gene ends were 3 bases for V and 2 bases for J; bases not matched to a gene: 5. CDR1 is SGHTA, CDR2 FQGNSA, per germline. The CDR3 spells CASSFSSGRGAYNEQFF. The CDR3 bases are TGTGCCAGCAGCTTTTCTAGCGGGAGGGGCGCCTACAATGAGCAGTTCTTC.

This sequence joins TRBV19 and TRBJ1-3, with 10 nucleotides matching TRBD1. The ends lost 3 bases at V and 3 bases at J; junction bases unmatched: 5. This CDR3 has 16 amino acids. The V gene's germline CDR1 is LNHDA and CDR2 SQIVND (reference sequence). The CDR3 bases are TGTGCCAGTAGTATCGGAGGGACAGGGGTTGGAAACACCATATATTTT. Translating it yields CASSIGGTGVGNTIYF.

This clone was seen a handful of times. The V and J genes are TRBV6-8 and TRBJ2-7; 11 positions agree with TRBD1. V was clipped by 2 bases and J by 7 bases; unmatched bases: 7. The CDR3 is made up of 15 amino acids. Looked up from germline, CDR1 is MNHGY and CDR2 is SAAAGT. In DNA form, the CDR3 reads TGTGCCAGCAGTTACAAAGGGACAGGGGGGAGTGAGCAGTACTTC. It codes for CASSYKGTGGSEQYF.

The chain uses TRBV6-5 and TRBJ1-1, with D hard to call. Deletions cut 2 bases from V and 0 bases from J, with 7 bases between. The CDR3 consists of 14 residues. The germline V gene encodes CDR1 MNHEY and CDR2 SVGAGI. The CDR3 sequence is CASSYGEMNTEAFF. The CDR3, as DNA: TGTGCCAGCAGTTACGGGGAGATGAACACTGAAGCTTTCTTT.

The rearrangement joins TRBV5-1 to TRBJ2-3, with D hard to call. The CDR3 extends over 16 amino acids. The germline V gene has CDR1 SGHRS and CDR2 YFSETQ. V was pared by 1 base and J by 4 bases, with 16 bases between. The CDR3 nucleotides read TGCGCCAGCAGCTTGTCGAGGTTAGACGGTGCAGATACGCAGTATTTT. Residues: CASSLSRLDGADTQYF. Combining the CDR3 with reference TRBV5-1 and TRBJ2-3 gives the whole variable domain KAGVTQTPRYLIKTRGQQVTLSCSPISGHRSVSWYQQTPGQGLQFLFEYFSETQRNKGNFPGRFSGRQFSNSRSEMNVSTLELGDSALYLCASSLSRLDGADTQYFGPGTRLTVL.

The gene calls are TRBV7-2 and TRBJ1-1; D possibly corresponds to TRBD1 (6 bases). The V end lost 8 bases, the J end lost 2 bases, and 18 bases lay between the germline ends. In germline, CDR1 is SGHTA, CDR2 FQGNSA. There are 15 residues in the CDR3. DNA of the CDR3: TGTGCCAGCTCTGGACAGACCGGCCTAAACACTGAAGCTTTCTTT. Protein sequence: CASSGQTGLNTEAFF.

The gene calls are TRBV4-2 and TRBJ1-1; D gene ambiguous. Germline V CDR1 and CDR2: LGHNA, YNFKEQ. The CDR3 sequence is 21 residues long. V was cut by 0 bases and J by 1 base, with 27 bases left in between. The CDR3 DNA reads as TGTGCCAGCAGCCAAGAAAGCGGACCGAAACCTCACCTCTCTTCGAACACTGAAGCTTTCTTT. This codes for CASSQESGPKPHLSSNTEAFF.

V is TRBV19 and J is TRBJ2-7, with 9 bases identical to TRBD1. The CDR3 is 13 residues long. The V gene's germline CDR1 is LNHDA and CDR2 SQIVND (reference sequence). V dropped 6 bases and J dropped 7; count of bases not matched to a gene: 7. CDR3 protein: CASRNDRGGEQYF. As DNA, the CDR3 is TGTGCCAGTAGAAACGACAGGGGGGGGGAGCAGTACTTC.

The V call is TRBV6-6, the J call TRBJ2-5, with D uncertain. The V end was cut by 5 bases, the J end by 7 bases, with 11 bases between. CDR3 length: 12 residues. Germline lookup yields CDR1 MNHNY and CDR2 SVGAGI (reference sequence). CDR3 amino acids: CASSPHTWTQYF. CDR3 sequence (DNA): TGTGCCAGCAGTCCACATACATGGACCCAGTACTTC.

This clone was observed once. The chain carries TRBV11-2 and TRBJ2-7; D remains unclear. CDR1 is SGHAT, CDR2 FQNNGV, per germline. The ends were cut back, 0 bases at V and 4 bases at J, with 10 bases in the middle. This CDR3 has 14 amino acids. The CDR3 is CASSLETGRYEQYF. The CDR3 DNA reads TGTGCCAGCAGCTTAGAAACGGGTCGGTACGAGCAGTACTTC.

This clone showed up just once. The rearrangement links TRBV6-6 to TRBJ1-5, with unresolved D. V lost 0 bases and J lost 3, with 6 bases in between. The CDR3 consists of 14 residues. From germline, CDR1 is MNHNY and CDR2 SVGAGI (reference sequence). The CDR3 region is CASSYSGYNQPQHF. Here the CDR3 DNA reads TGTGCCAGCAGTTACTCCGGGTACAATCAGCCCCAGCATTTT.

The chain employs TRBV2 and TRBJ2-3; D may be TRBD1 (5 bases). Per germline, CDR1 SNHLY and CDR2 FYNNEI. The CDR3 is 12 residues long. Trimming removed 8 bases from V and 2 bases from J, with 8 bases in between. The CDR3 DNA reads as TGTGCCAGCCTGGGGCTCACAGATACGCAGTATTTT. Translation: CASLGLTDTQYF.

CDR3 amino acids: CASSQLGTGDPNEQFF. CDR3 DNA: TGTGCCAGCAGCCAGCTTGGGACAGGGGATCCCAATGAGCAGTTCTTC. The genes are TRBV5-5 and TRBJ2-1; TRBD1 aligns across 10 bases. Germline CDR1 reads SGHKS; CDR2 reads YYEKEE (reference sequence). The V segment lost 4 bases and the J segment 6 bases; nucleotides outside the gene matches: 10. The CDR3 is made up of 16 amino acids. The whole variable domain, remainder taken from reference TRBV5-5 and TRBJ2-1, is DAGVTQSPTHLIKTRGQQVTLRCSPISGHKSVSWYQQVLGQGPQFIFQYYEKEERGRGNFPDRFSARQFPNYSSELNVNALLLGDSALYLCASSQLGTGDPNEQFFGPGTRLTVL.

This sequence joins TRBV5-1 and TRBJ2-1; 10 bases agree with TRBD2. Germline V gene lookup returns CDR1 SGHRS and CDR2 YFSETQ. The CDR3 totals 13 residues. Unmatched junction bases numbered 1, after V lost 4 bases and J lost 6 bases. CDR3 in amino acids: CASSIAGGNEQFF. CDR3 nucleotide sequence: TGCGCCAGCAGCATAGCGGGAGGCAATGAGCAGTTCTTC.

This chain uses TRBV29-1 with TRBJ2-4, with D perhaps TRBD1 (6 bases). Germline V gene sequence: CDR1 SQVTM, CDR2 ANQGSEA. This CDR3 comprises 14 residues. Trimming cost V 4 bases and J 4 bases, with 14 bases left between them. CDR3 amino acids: CSVGIGQGKNIQYF. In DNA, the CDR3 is TGCAGCGTTGGGATAGGTCAGGGGAAAAACATTCAGTACTTC.

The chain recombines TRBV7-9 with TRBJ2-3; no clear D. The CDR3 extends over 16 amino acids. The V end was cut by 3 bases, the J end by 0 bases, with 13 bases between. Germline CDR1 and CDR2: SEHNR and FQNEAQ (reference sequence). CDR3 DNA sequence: TGTGCCAGCAGCTTGCGGCCGATATATAGCACAGATACGCAGTATTTT. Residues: CASSLRPIYSTDTQYF.